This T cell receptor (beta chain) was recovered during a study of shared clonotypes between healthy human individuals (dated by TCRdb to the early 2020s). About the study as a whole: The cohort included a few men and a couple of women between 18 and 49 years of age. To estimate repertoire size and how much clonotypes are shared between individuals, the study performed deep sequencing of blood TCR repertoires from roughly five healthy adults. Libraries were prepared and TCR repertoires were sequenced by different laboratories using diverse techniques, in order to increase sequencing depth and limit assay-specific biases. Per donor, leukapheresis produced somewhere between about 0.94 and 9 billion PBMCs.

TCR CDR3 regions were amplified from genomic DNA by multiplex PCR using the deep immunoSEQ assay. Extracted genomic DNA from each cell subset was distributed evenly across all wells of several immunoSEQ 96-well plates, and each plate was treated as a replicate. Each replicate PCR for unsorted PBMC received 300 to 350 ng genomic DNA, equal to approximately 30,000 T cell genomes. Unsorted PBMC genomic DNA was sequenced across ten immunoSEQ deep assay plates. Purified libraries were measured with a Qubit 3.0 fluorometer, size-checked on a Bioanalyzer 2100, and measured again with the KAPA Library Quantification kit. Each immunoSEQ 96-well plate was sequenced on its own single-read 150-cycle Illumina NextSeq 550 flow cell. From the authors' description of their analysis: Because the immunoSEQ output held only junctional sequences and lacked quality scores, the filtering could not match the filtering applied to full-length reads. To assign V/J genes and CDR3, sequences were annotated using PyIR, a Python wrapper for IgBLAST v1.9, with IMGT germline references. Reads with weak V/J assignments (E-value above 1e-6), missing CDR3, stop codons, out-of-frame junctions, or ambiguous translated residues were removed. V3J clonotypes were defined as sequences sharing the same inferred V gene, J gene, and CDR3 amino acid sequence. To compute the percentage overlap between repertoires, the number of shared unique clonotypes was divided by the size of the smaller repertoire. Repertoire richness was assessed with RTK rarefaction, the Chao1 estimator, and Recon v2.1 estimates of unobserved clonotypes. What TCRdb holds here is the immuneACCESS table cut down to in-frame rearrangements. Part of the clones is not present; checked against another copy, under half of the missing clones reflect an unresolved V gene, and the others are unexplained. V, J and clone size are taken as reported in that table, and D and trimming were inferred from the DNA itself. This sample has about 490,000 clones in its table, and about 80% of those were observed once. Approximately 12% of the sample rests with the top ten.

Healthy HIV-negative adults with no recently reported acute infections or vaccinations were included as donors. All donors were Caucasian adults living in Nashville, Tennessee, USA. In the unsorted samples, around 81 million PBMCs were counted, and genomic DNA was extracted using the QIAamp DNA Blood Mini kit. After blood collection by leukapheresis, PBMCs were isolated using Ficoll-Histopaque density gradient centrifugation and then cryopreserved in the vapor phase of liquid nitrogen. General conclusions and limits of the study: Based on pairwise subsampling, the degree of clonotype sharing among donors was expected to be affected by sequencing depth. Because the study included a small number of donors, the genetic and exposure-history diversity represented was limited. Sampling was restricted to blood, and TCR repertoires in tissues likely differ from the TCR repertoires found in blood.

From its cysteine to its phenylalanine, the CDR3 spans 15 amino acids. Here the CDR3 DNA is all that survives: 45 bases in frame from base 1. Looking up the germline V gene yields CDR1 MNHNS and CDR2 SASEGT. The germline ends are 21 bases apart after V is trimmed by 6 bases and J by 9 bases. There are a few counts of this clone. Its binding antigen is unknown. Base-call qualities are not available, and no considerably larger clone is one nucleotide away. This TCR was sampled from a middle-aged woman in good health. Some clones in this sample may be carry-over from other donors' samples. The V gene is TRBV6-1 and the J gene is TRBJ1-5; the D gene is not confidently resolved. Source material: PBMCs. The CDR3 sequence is CASSETKAAVMPQHF. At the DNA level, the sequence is TGTGCCAGCAGCGAGACAAAAGCCGCGGTTATGCCCCAGCATTTT.